One and the same sample provided the 28 T cell receptor beta chains below, sequenced in a study of a mutant IDH1 vaccine in newly diagnosed glioma. Time point in this sample: week 47, end of study. The vaccine gave 300 ug of a 20-mer mutant IDH1 peptide subcutaneously per dose. The table came from immunoSEQ multiplex PCR; TCRdb's copy has only in-frame clones and leaves some out. The repertoire includes tens of thousands of clones, roughly 77% of them detected once, and around 5% sits in the top ten. Their cognate antigens are unknown. The sequences come from PBMCs, collected from a glioma patient whose treatment included an IDH1 peptide vaccine. These receptors originate from a man aged 35 to 55 with glioma.

The CDR3 loop is CASSPDAEQFF. The CDR3 DNA is TGTGCCAGCAGTCCCGACGCGGAGCAGTTCTTC. This chain links TRBV28 with TRBJ2-1; the D is unclear. Germline-derived CDR1 and CDR2 are MDHEN and SYDVKM. The V end lost 5 bases, the J end lost 10 bases, and 9 bases lay between the germline ends. CDR3 size: 11 residues. Together with reference TRBV28 and TRBJ2-1, the CDR3 gives the full variable domain: DVKVTQSSRYLVKRTGEKVFLECVQDMDHENMFWYRQDPGLGLRLIYFSYDVKMKEKGDIPEGYSVSREKKERFSLILESASTNQTSMYLCASSPDAEQFFGPGTRLTVL.

J is TRBJ1-4 and V is TRBV29-1, with 7 positions matching TRBD1. The CDR3 has 14 residues. J gave up 4 bases and V 5 bases, and 7 bases lay outside the gene matches. CDR1 SQVTM and CDR2 ANQGSEA come from the germline V gene. The CDR3 sequence: CSVRDRDHNEKLFF. The DNA for the CDR3 is TGCAGCGTTAGAGACAGGGATCATAATGAAAAACTGTTTTTT.

This clone was found a few times. The rearrangement links TRBV18 to TRBJ1-5; 7 bases are shared with TRBD1. The ends lost 3 bases at V and 4 bases at J; junction bases unmatched: 6. Germline V gives CDR1 KGHSH, CDR2 LQKENI. CDR3 size: 15 residues. The CDR3 nucleotides read TGTGCCAGCTCACCCCACAGGGGCCCAAATCAGCCCCAGCATTTT. Translating gives CASSPHRGPNQPQHF.

This clone has a single count. The V and J genes are TRBV5-1 and TRBJ1-4, with TRBD1 identical over 7 bases. The trim removed 4 bases at V and 5 bases at J, leaving 8 bases unmatched. The V gene's germline CDR1 is SGHRS and CDR2 YFSETQ. This CDR3 spans 15 amino acids. DNA for the CDR3: TGCGCCAGCAGCAACGGACAGGCCCGGAATGAAAAACTGTTTTTT. Protein product: CASSNGQARNEKLFF.

The chain uses TRBV7-2 and TRBJ2-1, with 7 nucleotides matching TRBD2. The germline V gene has CDR1 SGHTA and CDR2 FQGNSA. This CDR3 region has 15 residues. After removal of 3 bases from V and 9 bases from J, the junction contained 11 bases not matched to a gene. CDR3 DNA sequence: TGTGCCAGCAGCTTCGGGGGGACTAAGGTTCTTGAGCAGTTCTTC. Translating it yields CASSFGGTKVLEQFF.

This clone came up once. The genes are TRBV6-6 and TRBJ2-4, with TRBD1 matching over 8 bases. V shed 10 bases and J 6 bases; nucleotides not matched to a gene: 2. The CDR3 has 11 amino acids. Germline V gene lookup returns CDR1 MNHNY and CDR2 SVGAGI (reference sequence). In nucleotides, the CDR3 is TGTGCCACCCAGGGGGCAAACATTCAGTACTTC. Its protein is CATQGANIQYF.

This clone was seen only a few times. V and J are TRBV10-3 and TRBJ1-5, with TRBD1 matching 8 bases. The germline gives CDR1 ENHRY, CDR2 SYGVKD. Trimming took 4 bases from V and 2 from J; bases not matched to a gene: 1. The CDR3 has 14 residues. CDR3 loop: CAISVDRGNQPQHF. DNA of the CDR3: TGTGCCATCAGTGTGGACAGGGGCAATCAGCCCCAGCATTTT.

The chain employs TRBV13 and TRBJ1-1, with unresolved D. Between the trimmed V and J ends, which lost 5 bases and 5 bases, there was a span of 6 bases. CDR3 length equals 11 residues. Germline V gene sequence: CDR1 PRHDT, CDR2 FYEKMQ (reference sequence). This chain's CDR3 is CASSPHTEAFF. The CDR3 DNA follows: TGTGCCAGCAGCCCCCATACTGAAGCTTTCTTT.

This clone was seen a handful of times. V gene TRBV30 combines with J gene TRBJ1-1, with 7 bases lining up with TRBD1. The CDR3 spans 14 residues. The trim removed 2 bases at V and 1 base at J, leaving 4 bases unmatched. Germline V CDR1 and CDR2: GTSNPN, SVGIG (reference sequence). Here the CDR3 DNA reads TGTGCCTGGAGTTTGGACAGGCGGAACACTGAAGCTTTCTTT. This encodes CAWSLDRRNTEAFF.

The genes are TRBV5-4 and TRBJ2-7; tentative D call: TRBD1 (6 bases). The CDR3 extends over 14 amino acids. Germline values: CDR1 SGHNT, CDR2 YYREEE (reference sequence). Trimming took 4 bases from V and 0 from J, leaving 11 bases between them. The CDR3 sequence is CASSPGDPSYEQYF. CDR3 bases: TGTGCCAGCAGCCCAGGGGACCCCTCCTACGAGCAGTACTTC.

On this clone: The junction does not match germline at one end; this may be a read error. The V call is TRBV7-7, the J call TRBJ2-6; the match to TRBD1 covers 7 bases. Per germline, CDR1 SSHAT and CDR2 FNYEAQ (reference sequence). The CDR3 length is 17 residues. The CDR3 sequence is CASSPGQDSSGANVLTF. The CDR3 DNA reads TGTGCTAGCAGCCCCGGACAGGACTCCTCTGGGGCCAACGTCCTGACTTTC.

The chain carries TRBV2 and TRBJ2-3; 10 bases align to TRBD2. V lost 4 bases and J lost 2; bases outside the gene matches: 3. Germline V gene lookup returns CDR1 SNHLY and CDR2 FYNNEI. This CDR3 is built from 15 residues. The CDR3: CASSVTSGDTDTQYF. The CDR3, as DNA: TGTGCCAGCAGTGTAACTAGCGGGGACACAGATACGCAGTATTTT.

The CDR3 region is CASSYTNTQYF. Written as DNA, the CDR3 is TGTGCCAGCAGTTACACGAATACGCAGTATTTT. This chain uses TRBV6-5 with TRBJ2-3; unclear D gene. Germline V lookup: CDR1 MNHEY, CDR2 SVGAGI. The CDR3 covers 11 residues. The V end lost 2 bases, the J end lost 7 bases, and 4 bases lay between the germline ends.

The rearrangement uses TRBV11-2 and TRBJ2-5, with a weak D call TRBD2 (5 bases). This CDR3 spans 14 amino acids. V lost 6 bases and J lost 4, with 15 bases in between. In germline, CDR1 is SGHAT, CDR2 FQNNGV. The chain's CDR3 is CASSSPGVGETQYF. The CDR3, as DNA: TGTGCCAGCAGTTCCCCCGGGGTGGGAGAGACCCAGTACTTC.

The J gene is TRBJ1-2, the V gene TRBV6-4, with D possibly being TRBD1 (5 bases). Germline CDR1 and CDR2: MRHNA and SNTAGT. The CDR3 sequence is 15 residues long. The V end was cut by 7 bases, the J end by 8 bases, with 23 bases between. This chain's CDR3 is CASNKTGTRERGYTF. CDR3 bases: TGTGCCAGCAACAAAACCGGGACGCGGGAGAGGGGCTACACCTTC.

J is TRBJ1-1 and V is TRBV7-2; TRBD1 might be the D (5 bases). Germline V gene data show CDR1 as SGHTA and CDR2 as FQGNSA. Deletions cut 6 bases from V and 4 bases from J, with 12 bases between. The CDR3 runs 13 residues. The DNA for the CDR3 is TGTGCCAGCAGTTTGGAGGGGTTCACTGAAGCTTTCTTT. Amino acids: CASSLEGFTEAFF.

The chain links TRBV19 to TRBJ2-7; 9 bases match TRBD1. The germline gives CDR1 LNHDA, CDR2 SQIVND (reference sequence). J was trimmed by 4 bases and V by 2 bases; bases with no gene match: 9. This CDR3 contains 16 residues. The CDR3 protein is CASSIRLNRGLYEQYF. The CDR3 nucleotides are TGTGCCAGTAGTATAAGATTGAACAGGGGGCTATACGAGCAGTACTTC. Full variable domain (remainder filled in from reference TRBV19 and TRBJ2-7): DGGITQSPKYLFRKEGQNVTLSCEQNLNHDAMYWYRQDPGQGLRLIYYSQIVNDFQKGDIAEGYSVSREKKESFPLTVTSAQKNPTAFYLCASSIRLNRGLYEQYFGPGTRLTVT.

This clone was seen more than once but under ten times. This rearrangement joins TRBV19 to TRBJ1-1; TRBD1 matches 7 bases. This CDR3 is 15 amino acids long. Germline V CDR1 and CDR2: LNHDA, SQIVND (reference sequence). Trimming removed 6 bases from V and 2 bases from J; junction bases left unmatched: 9. CDR3 residues: CASRPDRAINTEAFF. The CDR3 DNA reads as TGTGCCAGTAGACCCGACAGGGCGATCAACACTGAAGCTTTCTTT.

V gene TRBV5-1 combines with J gene TRBJ2-3; D assignment may be TRBD1 or TRBD2 (5 bases each). The CDR3 covers 14 residues. Trimming shortened V by 4 bases and J by 5 bases, and 14 bases separated the two germline ends. CDR1 SGHRS and CDR2 YFSETQ come from the germline V gene. CDR3 sequence reads: CASSRDGMGDTQYF. Here the CDR3 DNA reads TGCGCCAGCAGCCGGGACGGGATGGGAGATACGCAGTATTTT.

J is TRBJ2-4 and V is TRBV21-1; TRBD1, the table's D call, was not compared with the DNA. TRBV21-1 is a listed pseudogene. This CDR3 comprises 16 residues. CDR3 in amino acids: CASSTGQGWAKNIQYF. The CDR3 nucleotides are TGTGCCAGCAGCACTGGACAGGGATGGGCCAAAAACATTCAGTACTTC.

V and J are TRBV28 and TRBJ2-1; 9 positions match TRBD2. The CDR3 has 19 residues. Germline V CDR1 and CDR2: MDHEN, SYDVKM. V lost 5 bases to trimming and J lost 0 bases; unmatched junction nucleotides: 14. CDR3 nucleotide sequence: TGTGCCAGCAGTACCCTGACTAGCGGCTTAGGGAGCTCCTACAATGAGCAGTTCTTC. The encoded protein is CASSTLTSGLGSSYNEQFF. The complete variable domain, with remaining parts taken from reference TRBV28 and TRBJ2-1, reads DVKVTQSSRYLVKRTGEKVFLECVQDMDHENMFWYRQDPGLGLRLIYFSYDVKMKEKGDIPEGYSVSREKKERFSLILESASTNQTSMYLCASSTLTSGLGSSYNEQFFGPGTRLTVL.

This clone was seen a few times. This rearrangement joins TRBV6-5 to TRBJ1-4; D is possibly TRBD1 (6 bases). Between the trimmed V and J ends, which lost 7 bases and 2 bases, there was a span of 14 bases. Germline V gene sequence: CDR1 MNHEY, CDR2 SVGAGI. CDR3 length: 15 residues. The CDR3: CASTFAGATNEKLFF. The CDR3 bases are TGTGCCAGCACCTTCGCGGGGGCGACTAATGAAAAACTGTTTTTT.

The chain carries TRBV14 and TRBJ1-4; maybe TRBD1 (5 bases). V was cut by 2 bases and J by 4 bases, with 17 bases left in between. The CDR3 covers 17 residues. Germline lookup yields CDR1 SGHDN and CDR2 FVKESK. CDR3 nucleotides: TGTGCCAGCAGCCAAAGAGGGTCGGTCCAGGGTAATGAAAAACTGTTTTTT. Residues: CASSQRGSVQGNEKLFF.

This chain joins TRBV7-9 and TRBJ2-1; 7 nucleotides match TRBD1. Germline CDR1 is SEHNR and CDR2 is FQNEAQ (reference sequence). V lost 0 bases and J lost 10; bases outside the gene matches: 6. The CDR3 is 14 amino acids. CDR3 in DNA: TGTGCCAGCAGCTTAGCCACAGGGGCTTGGGAGCAGTTCTTC. This sequence encodes CASSLATGAWEQFF.

The V gene is TRBV19, the J gene TRBJ1-1; D unclear. Germline CDR1 LNHDA, CDR2 SQIVND (reference sequence). With 5 bases removed from V and 4 bases from J, the gap between germline ends came to 8 bases. The CDR3 is 12 amino acids. The chain's CDR3 is CASSRPGTEAFF. CDR3 coding DNA: TGTGCCAGTAGTCGTCCGGGCACTGAAGCTTTCTTT.

The rearrangement links TRBV19 to TRBJ1-3; no firm D call. The ends were cut back, 8 bases at V and 0 bases at J, with 11 bases in the middle. CDR3 length equals 14 residues. Looked up from germline, CDR1 is LNHDA and CDR2 is SQIVND (reference sequence). The CDR3 nucleotides read TGTGCCAGTCTTGCCTTATCCTCTGGAAACACCATATATTTT. Amino acids: CASLALSSGNTIYF.

The chain combines TRBV5-1 with TRBJ1-2, with a tentative D call TRBD1 (5 bases). Germline V CDR1 and CDR2: SGHRS, YFSETQ. V shed 3 bases and J shed 6 bases, with 18 bases lying between them. This CDR3 contains 15 residues. The DNA for the CDR3 is TGCGCCAGCAGCTCTATCCCCGGGGGGGTCGATGGCTACACCTTC. Protein: CASSSIPGGVDGYTF.

The CDR3 is CASSSSGVLTTDTQYF. Written as DNA, the CDR3 is TGTGCCAGCAGTTCTTCAGGGGTTTTAACCACAGATACGCAGTATTTT. The chain uses TRBV6-5 and TRBJ2-3, with D possibly being TRBD1 (6 bases). CDR1 MNHEY and CDR2 SVGAGI come from the germline V gene. The CDR3 totals 16 residues. V lost 4 bases and J lost 2, with 16 bases in between.